This TCR beta chain derives from a study of blood T cell repertoires in COVID-19. Study at large: From the United States, Italy and Spain came samples of acute and convalescent COVID-19. Sample material is recorded as cDNA or gDNA derived from T cells, B-cell-depleted T cells, or PBMCs.

Trimming removed 5 bases from V and 8 bases from J, with 18 bases in between. CDR1 and CDR2 (germline): SNHLY, FYNNEI. The CDR3 has 14 amino acids. Using immunoSEQ multiplex PCR, the repertoire was profiled, and TCRdb retains in-frame clones only, with some absent. This sample has 250,000 to 300,000 clones, with 75% to 95% found just once. The cohort comprised adults aged about 18 to 100 years residing in approximately 25 US areas. Assignment of participants to cohorts was predicated upon participant-reported clinical history. The rearrangement joins TRBV2 to TRBJ1-1; TRBD1 is a possible D gene (6 bases). The specimen sequenced was PBMCs or T cells enriched from blood (not recorded which). This clonotype was sampled from a young woman who had recovered from COVID-19. The CDR3 here is CASSFQVGAGEAFF. The CDR3 nucleotides read TGTGCCAGCAGTTTCCAGGTGGGGGCCGGGGAAGCTTTCTTT.